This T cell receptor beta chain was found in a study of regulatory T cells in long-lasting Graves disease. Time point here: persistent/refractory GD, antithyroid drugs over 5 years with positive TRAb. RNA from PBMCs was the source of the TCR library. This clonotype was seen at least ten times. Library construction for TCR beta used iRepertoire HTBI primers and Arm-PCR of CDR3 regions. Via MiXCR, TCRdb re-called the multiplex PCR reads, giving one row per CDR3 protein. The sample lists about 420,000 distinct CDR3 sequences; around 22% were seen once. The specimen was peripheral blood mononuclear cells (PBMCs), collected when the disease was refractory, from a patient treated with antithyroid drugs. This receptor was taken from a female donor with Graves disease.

This CDR3 is CATSRDPTGFEKLFF. In DNA, the CDR3 is TGTGCCACCAGCAGAGACCCGACAGGTTTTGAAAAACTGTTTTTT. The chain recombines TRBV15 with TRBJ1-4; perhaps TRBD1 as D (6 bases). V was pared by 0 bases and J by 7 bases, with 12 bases between. The CDR3 has 15 amino acids. Germline V gene data show CDR1 as LNHNV and CDR2 as YYDKDF (reference sequence).